Listed below are T cell receptor beta chains from one sample, sequenced in a study of shared clonotypes between healthy human individuals. Sequencing used immunoSEQ multiplex PCR; TCRdb keeps in-frame clones, though not all of them. The table shows fewer than 850,000 clones, with roughly 88% occurring only once. Source material: memory CD8+ T cells from PBMCs. These receptors all stem from a man aged 18 to 30 in good health. Some clones in this sample may be carry-over from other donors' samples. Both conserved end residues are part of each CDR3. D genes are given only for firm matches. The size field is filled for only some rows; it gives once, few, many or a size class.

size: once
J: TRBJ1-1
V: TRBV7-9
D: NA
DNA: TGTGCCAGCAGCTCCAAAACGGGCACTGAAGCTTTCTTT
CDR3: CASSSKTGTEAFF

size: NA
J: TRBJ2-1
V: TRBV6-5
D: NA
DNA: TGTGCCAGCAGTTACTCAATAGACGAGGGATGGAAGTTCTTC
CDR3: CASSYSIDEGWKFF

size: NA
J: TRBJ2-2
V: TRBV14
D: NA
DNA: TGTGCCAGCAGCACAGGGCGCACCGGGGAGCTGTTTTTT
CDR3: CASSTGRTGELFF

size: NA
J: TRBJ2-3
V: TRBV27
D: NA
DNA: TGTGCCAGCAGTTTTGGGGGACCAGATACGCAGTATTTT
CDR3: CASSFGGPDTQYF

size: NA
J: TRBJ2-7
V: TRBV27
D: TRBD1
DNA: TGTGCCAGCAGGGGACAGCCCTCCTCCTACGAGCAGTACTTC
CDR3: CASRGQPSSYEQYF

size: NA
J: TRBJ2-5
V: TRBV5-6
D: TRBD2
DNA: TGTGCCAGCACCTTCTCTGAGGGAGGGCCTCTAGAGACCCAGTACTTC
CDR3: CASTFSEGGPLETQYF

size: NA
J: TRBJ1-2
V: TRBV29-1
D: NA
DNA: TGCAGCGTTGAGGGTTGGGACTATGGCTACACCTTC
CDR3: CSVEGWDYGYTF

size: NA
J: TRBJ2-7
V: TRBV10-3
D: NA
DNA: TGTGCCATCAGTGAGTTGGACACAGCAACCTACGAGCAGTACTTC
CDR3: CAISELDTATYEQYF

size: NA
J: TRBJ2-1
V: TRBV5-1
D: NA
DNA: TGCGCCAGCAGCTTGGGAGGGAGCGGTGATTACAATGAGCAGTTCTTC
CDR3: CASSLGGSGDYNEQFF

size: NA
J: TRBJ2-5
V: TRBV7-9
D: TRBD1
DNA: TGTGCCAGCAGTCAACAGGGGTTTAGGGAGACCCAGTACTTC
CDR3: CASSQQGFRETQYF

size: once
J: TRBJ2-5
V: TRBV27
D: NA
DNA: TGTGCCAGCAGTACCCGGGATGTTGGGACCCAGTACTTC
CDR3: CASSTRDVGTQYF

size: NA
J: TRBJ1-2
V: TRBV5-1
D: TRBD1
DNA: TGCGCCAGCAGTCCCGCTGCCATCGGGACAGGGGGCGGACTTATCTATGGCTACACCTTC
CDR3: CASSPAAIGTGGGLIYGYTF

size: NA
J: TRBJ1-1
V: TRBV19
D: NA
DNA: TGTGCCAGTAACTTATGGGTTCGTGGCACTGAAGCTTTCTTT
CDR3: CASNLWVRGTEAFF

size: NA
J: TRBJ2-5
V: TRBV28
D: NA
DNA: TGTGCCAGCCGGCAGGGCCGGGGGGAGACCCAGTACTTC
CDR3: CASRQGRGETQYF

size: NA
J: TRBJ2-7
V: TRBV7-9
D: NA
DNA: TGTGCCAGCAGCCACCCGGGACGTAGCTCCTACGAGCAGTACTTC
CDR3: CASSHPGRSSYEQYF

size: few
J: TRBJ1-6
V: TRBV28
D: TRBD1
DNA: TGTGCCAGCAGTGCGACCTCGGGACAGGCGGGATCACCCCTCCACTTT
CDR3: CASSATSGQAGSPLHF

size: NA
J: TRBJ2-3
V: TRBV7-4
D: NA
DNA: TGTGCCAGCAGCCCGAAGGACAGTAGCACAGATACGCAGTATTTT
CDR3: CASSPKDSSTDTQYF

size: NA
J: TRBJ2-7
V: TRBV2
D: NA
DNA: TGTGCCAGCAGTCACCCCCCCTACGAGCAGTACTTC
CDR3: CASSHPPYEQYF

size: once
J: TRBJ2-3
V: TRBV5-1
D: NA
DNA: TGCGCCAGCAGCTTGGAGACAGTTAGGGGAGATACGCAGTATTTT
CDR3: CASSLETVRGDTQYF

size: NA
J: TRBJ1-1
V: TRBV7-3
D: NA
DNA: TGTGCCAGCAGCTTAACAGATCCTGAAGCTTTCTTT
CDR3: CASSLTDPEAFF

size: NA
J: TRBJ2-7
V: TRBV10-2
D: NA
DNA: TGCGCCAGCAGTGAGCGTAGGTGGGACGAGCAGTACTTC
CDR3: CASSERRWDEQYF

size: NA
J: TRBJ2-7
V: TRBV28
D: TRBD1
DNA: TGTGCCAGCAGTCAGGGGGATAGGTCCTACGAGCAGTACTTC
CDR3: CASSQGDRSYEQYF